This TCR beta chain stems from a study of long-term antiretroviral therapy in people with HIV. Germline V gene sequence: CDR1 SEHNR, CDR2 FQNEAQ (reference sequence). V lost 5 bases and J lost 8, with 18 bases in between. This CDR3 contains 14 residues. The assay used was immunoSEQ (version v3.0), run at survey level. The protocol was immunoSEQ multiplex PCR, while the TCRdb copy is restricted to in-frame clones and leaves out a portion. The repertoire has around 21,000 clones, 88% of them found once; the top ten carry about 3.7%. The receptor was isolated from a man in his 60s with HIV. The source was unsorted PBMCs, collected 2.3 years after starting antiretroviral therapy. The rearrangement uses TRBV7-9 and TRBJ1-1, with D possibly being TRBD1 (6 bases). Here the CDR3 reads CASSALNNRAEAFF. In DNA form, the CDR3 reads TGTGCCAGCAGCGCATTGAACAACAGGGCCGAAGCTTTCTTT. The whole variable domain, remainder taken from reference TRBV7-9 and TRBJ1-1, is DTGVSQNPRHKITKRGQNVTFRCDPISEHNRLYWYRQTLGQGPEFLTYFQNEAQLEKSRLLSDRFSAERPKGSFSTLEIQRTEQGDSAMYLCASSALNNRAEAFFGQGTRLTVV.